These 17 T cell receptor beta chains share one sample of origin, sequenced in a study of response to subunit inactivated influenza vaccine. TCRdb re-analysed the RT-PCR reads in MiXCR, keeping a single row per CDR3 protein. The data hold 650,000 to 800,000 distinct CDR3 sequences, with approximately 17% observed a single time. The sequencing used PBMCs from blood, collected about 5 days after vaccination. These receptors came from a man aged 45-60 years who received an inactivated influenza vaccine.

V is TRBV3-1 and J is TRBJ2-1; no reliable D call. Per germline, CDR1 LGHDT and CDR2 YNNKEL (reference sequence). This CDR3 has 15 residues. V shed 3 bases and J shed 5 bases, with 14 bases lying between them. The DNA for the CDR3 is TGTGCCAGCAGCCACTTCCGGACGAGTCACAATGAGCAGTTCTTC. Its protein is CASSHFRTSHNEQFF.

The chain is built from TRBV9 and TRBJ2-3; the match to TRBD1 covers 8 bases. CDR1 SGDLS and CDR2 YYNGEE come from the germline V gene. The V and J ends lost 0 bases and 1 base, in that order; junction bases with no gene match: 1. The CDR3 has 15 residues. The CDR3 sequence: CASSVEGQGTDTQYF. The CDR3 coding sequence is TGTGCCAGCAGCGTAGAGGGACAGGGCACAGATACGCAGTATTTT. The full variable domain, rest sourced from reference TRBV9 and TRBJ2-3, is DSGVTQTPKHLITATGQRVTLRCSPRSGDLSVYWYQQSLDQGLQFLIQYYNGEERAKGNILERFSAQQFPDLHSELNLSSLELGDSALYFCASSVEGQGTDTQYFGPGTRLTVL.

The chain recombines TRBV5-1 with TRBJ2-1, with 13 nucleotides matching TRBD2. The CDR3 covers 16 residues. Trimming removed 4 bases from V and 4 bases from J; junction bases left unmatched: 5. In germline, CDR1 is SGHRS, CDR2 YFSETQ. The DNA for the CDR3 is TGCGCCAGCAGCGGAACACTAGCGGGGGGGTACAATGAGCAGTTCTTC. Its translation: CASSGTLAGGYNEQFF.

This clonotype was found a few times. The chain joins TRBV6-1 to TRBJ1-1; maybe TRBD1 (6 bases). This CDR3 has 13 residues. Between the trimmed V and J ends, which lost 5 bases and 4 bases, there was a span of 11 bases. Germline CDR1 and CDR2: MNHNS and SASEGT. Here the CDR3 DNA reads TGTGCCAGCAGTATAAACAGGGCCACTGAAGCTTTCTTT. Amino acids: CASSINRATEAFF.

The chain's CDR3 is CASSPPMGQGGQPQHF. DNA of the CDR3: TGTGCCAGCTCACCACCAATGGGACAGGGGGGTCAGCCCCAGCATTTT. The chain joins TRBV18 to TRBJ1-5; 11 bases match TRBD1. From germline, CDR1 is KGHSH and CDR2 LQKENI. This CDR3 region has 16 residues. V shed 0 bases and J 6 bases; nucleotides not matched to a gene: 4. The entire variable domain, with the rest obtained from reference TRBV18 and TRBJ1-5, is as follows: NAGVMQNPRHLVRRRGQEARLRCSPMKGHSHVYWYRQLPEEGLKFMVYLQKENIIDESGMPKERFSAEFPKEGPSILRIQQVVRGDSAAYFCASSPPMGQGGQPQHFGDGTRLSIL.

The chain's CDR3 is CASSYWTGGGDTQYF. CDR3 DNA sequence: TGTGCCAGCAGCTACTGGACAGGGGGCGGAGATACGCAGTATTTT. The V gene is TRBV7-2, the J gene TRBJ2-3; 11 bases match TRBD1. With V trimmed by 4 bases and J by 5 bases, 5 bases remained unmatched. From germline, CDR1 is SGHTA and CDR2 FQGNSA. The CDR3 extends over 15 amino acids.

This clonotype occurred a few times. This chain connects TRBV5-6 to TRBJ1-6; 7 bases fit TRBD1. With 2 bases clipped from V and 9 bases from J, the junction kept 5 bases outside the gene matches. The CDR3 runs to 14 residues. Germline V gene data show CDR1 as SGHDT and CDR2 as YYEEEE. The CDR3 DNA follows: TGTGCCAGCAGCTTCCGGGACAGTCTTTCACCCCTCCACTTT. Protein: CASSFRDSLSPLHF. Filled out from reference TRBV5-6 and TRBJ1-6, the complete variable domain reads DAGVTQSPTHLIKTRGQQVTLRCSPKSGHDTVSWYQQALGQGPQFIFQYYEEEERQRGNFPDRFSGHQFPNYSSELNVNALLLGDSALYLCASSFRDSLSPLHFGNGTRLTVT.

This clonotype was seen repeatedly, ten times or more. The rearrangement links TRBV12-3 or TRBV12-4 to TRBJ2-7; weak D call: TRBD1 (6 bases). Trimming left V 5 bases short and J 3 bases short, with 11 bases between. The CDR3 runs to 13 residues. In DNA form, the CDR3 reads TGTGCCAGCAGTGCAGGGGCGGTCTACGAGCAGTACTTC. Amino acid sequence: CASSAGAVYEQYF.

The V gene is TRBV6-5, the J gene TRBJ2-1; D is unresolved. Germline-derived CDR1 and CDR2 are MNHEY and SVGAGI. V lost 2 bases, J lost 5 bases, and 13 bases lay in between. The CDR3 covers 15 residues. The CDR3 is CASSYTRILDNEQFF. Written as DNA, the CDR3 is TGTGCCAGCAGTTACACCAGGATTTTAGACAATGAGCAGTTCTTC.

This clonotype was observed a handful of times. The rearrangement links TRBV12-3 or TRBV12-4 to TRBJ2-1; 12 nucleotides match TRBD2. V lost 6 bases to trimming and J lost 8 bases; unmatched junction nucleotides: 5. This CDR3 has 14 amino acids. DNA of the CDR3: TGTGCCAGCAGGCCTGGACTAGCGGGATATGAGCAGTTCTTC. This translates into CASRPGLAGYEQFF.

CDR3: CASSSRTGGNYGYTF. The CDR3, as DNA: TGTGCCAGCAGTAGCAGGACAGGGGGCAACTATGGCTACACCTTC. The rearrangement links TRBV27 to TRBJ1-2; 11 bases fit TRBD1. The germline V gene has CDR1 MNHEY and CDR2 SMNVEV (reference sequence). The junction had 4 bases not matched to a gene; V was cut back by 5 bases and J by 2 bases. The CDR3 extends over 15 amino acids.

V gene TRBV12-3 or TRBV12-4 combines with J gene TRBJ1-5; the D is unclear. The CDR3 contains 13 residues. Trimming pared 6 bases from V and 5 bases from J, leaving 11 bases between. CDR3 sequence (DNA): TGTGCCAGCAGCAAAGATAGGGATCAGCCCCAGCATTTT. Amino acids: CASSKDRDQPQHF.

Only a few counts were recorded for this clonotype. The rearrangement joins TRBV7-9 to TRBJ2-3; no firm D call. V shed 6 bases and J shed 6 bases, with 10 bases lying between them. This CDR3 is built from 12 residues. Germline V CDR1 and CDR2: SEHNR, FQNEAQ (reference sequence). This chain's CDR3 is CASRTAPDTQYF. The CDR3 bases are TGTGCCAGCAGAACGGCTCCGGATACGCAGTATTTT.

The chain uses TRBV29-1 and TRBJ1-1; unclear D gene. Trimming took off 6 bases at V and 6 bases at J, with 14 bases between the two ends. The CDR3 contains 12 residues. Per germline, CDR1 SQVTM and CDR2 ANQGSEA. Here the CDR3 DNA reads TGCAGCGTAGCAGATCCGGGATCTGAAGCTTTCTTT. This codes for CSVADPGSEAFF. Full variable domain (outside the CDR3, taken from reference TRBV29-1 and TRBJ1-1): SAVISQKPSRDICQRGTSLTIQCQVDSQVTMMFWYRQQPGQSLTLIATANQGSEATYESGFVIDKFPISRPNLTFSTLTVSNMSPEDSSIYLCSVADPGSEAFFGQGTRLTVV.

This chain links TRBV6-5 with TRBJ1-3; no firm D call. Germline-derived CDR1 and CDR2 are MNHEY and SVGAGI. The V gene lost 2 bases and the J gene lost 4 bases, with 9 bases spanning the gap. This CDR3 has 14 amino acids. The CDR3 DNA reads as TGTGCCAGCAGTTACGGCCGTTCCGGAAACACCATATATTTT. It translates to CASSYGRSGNTIYF.

This clonotype was detected a few times. The V gene is TRBV2, the J gene TRBJ1-5, with D unclear. This CDR3 has 14 amino acids. CDR1 and CDR2 from the germline V gene are SNHLY and FYNNEI. V was shortened by 7 bases and J by 7 bases, with 17 bases between the two germline ends. This CDR3 reads CASTKERVRQPQHF. The CDR3 bases are TGTGCCAGCACCAAAGAGAGGGTTCGCCAGCCCCAGCATTTT.

This clonotype was found a few times. This chain uses TRBV7-2 with TRBJ1-4, with D perhaps matching TRBD1 (5 bases). The V gene's germline CDR1 is SGHTA and CDR2 FQGNSA. The CDR3 contains 15 residues. V was cut by 1 base and J by 9 bases, with 15 bases left in between. This chain's CDR3 is CASSLGWQGEQKLFF. In nucleotides, the CDR3 is TGTGCCAGCAGCTTAGGATGGCAGGGAGAACAAAAACTGTTTTTT. The variable domain in full, completed from reference TRBV7-2 and TRBJ1-4, reads GAGVSQSPSNKVTEKGKDVELRCDPISGHTALYWYRQSLGQGLEFLIYFQGNSAPDKSGLPSDRFSAERTGGSVSTLTIQRTQQEDSAVYLCASSLGWQGEQKLFFGSGTQLSVL.